These 15 T cell receptor beta chains share one sample of origin, sequenced in a study of T cells in Graves' hyperthyroidism and ophthalmopathy. The TCR beta CDR3 regions underwent amplification using RNA transcripts as the source. The TCR CDR3 first-round RT-PCR relied on the HTBI primer set. TCRdb fed the multiplex PCR reads into MiXCR, producing one record per CDR3 protein. The sample contains some 760,000 distinct CDR3 sequences, 12% to 15% of which appear only once. Sequenced material: blood. The receptors shown here come from a woman younger than 30 with Graves' hyperthyroidism.

This clonotype was picked up many times. The J gene is TRBJ2-7, the V gene TRBV7-9; D might be TRBD1 or TRBD2, each matching 7 bases. The V end was cut by 5 bases, the J end by 7 bases, with 12 bases between. Germline assignment: CDR1 SEHNR and CDR2 FQNEAQ (reference sequence). CDR3 length: 12 amino acids. The chain's CDR3 is CASSRQGGEQYF. The CDR3, as DNA: TGTGCCAGCAGCCGTCAGGGGGGGGAGCAGTACTTC.

This clonotype was detected many times. The CDR3 coding sequence is TGTGCCTGGAGTGTAAGAGCTAGTCCGAAGGATGAGCAGTTCTTC. Its protein product is CAWSVRASPKDEQFF. This chain uses TRBV30 with TRBJ2-1; D not resolved. The V gene lost 0 bases and the J gene lost 8 bases, with 17 bases spanning the gap. Per the germline V gene, CDR1 is GTSNPN and CDR2 is SVGIG (reference sequence). The CDR3 is 15 residues long.

There are a few counts of this clonotype. This chain uses TRBV28 with TRBJ2-2; 9 positions agree with TRBD2. The length of the CDR3 is 18 residues. V lost 2 bases to trimming and J lost 4 bases; unmatched junction nucleotides: 11. Germline CDR1 is MDHEN and CDR2 is SYDVKM. The CDR3 DNA reads as TGTGCCAGCAGTTTACCCGCGGGGACTAGCATCGGCACCGGGGAGCTGTTTTTT. It specifies CASSLPAGTSIGTGELFF.

J is TRBJ1-3 and V is TRBV12-3 or TRBV12-4; D remains unclear. The CDR3 covers 17 residues. Trimming cost V 5 bases and J 0 bases, with 17 bases left between them. This chain's CDR3 is CASSAPPWQLSGNTIYF. Written as DNA, the CDR3 is TGTGCCAGCAGTGCTCCCCCCTGGCAGCTCTCTGGAAACACCATATATTTT.

J is TRBJ2-7 and V is TRBV5-4, with no clear D. Trimming left V 4 bases short and J 3 bases short, with 20 bases between. The CDR3 contains 16 residues. Germline CDR1 and CDR2: SGHNT and YYREEE (reference sequence). The CDR3, as DNA: TGTGCCAGCAGCCCCGTTACCCTCGGACCGCACTACGAGCAGTACTTC. Its translation: CASSPVTLGPHYEQYF. The variable domain in full, completed from reference TRBV5-4 and TRBJ2-7, reads ETGVTQSPTHLIKTRGQQVTLRCSSQSGHNTVSWYQQALGQGPQFIFQYYREEENGRGNFPPRFSGLQFPNYSSELNVNALELDDSALYLCASSPVTLGPHYEQYFGPGTRLTVT.

This clonotype was observed at least ten times. The rearrangement joins TRBV5-1 to TRBJ2-4; 7 nucleotides align to TRBD1. The CDR3 runs to 17 residues. CDR1 is SGHRS, CDR2 YFSETQ, per germline. After removal of 0 bases from V and 0 bases from J, the junction contained 6 bases not matched to a gene. The CDR3 sequence is CASSLVQGDLAKNIQYF. The DNA of the CDR3 is TGCGCCAGCAGCTTGGTCCAGGGGGATCTAGCCAAAAACATTCAGTACTTC. Full variable domain (outside the CDR3, taken from reference TRBV5-1 and TRBJ2-4): KAGVTQTPRYLIKTRGQQVTLSCSPISGHRSVSWYQQTPGQGLQFLFEYFSETQRNKGNFPGRFSGRQFSNSRSEMNVSTLELGDSALYLCASSLVQGDLAKNIQYFGAGTRLSVL.

This clonotype was counted many times. The chain is built from TRBV20-1 and TRBJ2-7; 8 nucleotides agree with TRBD2. The germline V gene has CDR1 DFQATT and CDR2 SNEGSKA (reference sequence). CDR3 length equals 15 residues. V gave up 2 bases and J gave up 5 bases; unmatched junction bases: 11. The CDR3 DNA is TGCAGTGCTAGACCCGGGAGGGGGGTGGTACACGAGCAGTACTTC. Amino acids: CSARPGRGVVHEQYF.

This clonotype was detected many times. The V and J genes are TRBV20-1 and TRBJ1-1; D is perhaps TRBD1 (5 bases). The CDR3 is 12 amino acids. Germline-derived CDR1 and CDR2 are DFQATT and SNEGSKA (reference sequence). Between the trimmed V and J ends, which lost 3 bases and 6 bases, there was a span of 11 bases. CDR3 nucleotides: TGCAGTGCTAGCGGGGACCGCCCTGAAGCTTTCTTT. It specifies CSASGDRPEAFF.

This clonotype was found once. Just one base apart from a much larger clone, this may be a read error. J is TRBJ2-7 and V is TRBV28; TRBD1 matches at 7 bases. Germline lookup yields CDR1 MDHEN and CDR2 SYDVKM. The CDR3 runs 13 residues. J gave up 7 bases and V 6 bases, and 9 bases lay outside the gene matches. The CDR3 sequence: CASRQGVKNEQYF. The CDR3 bases are TGTGCCAGCAGGCAGGGGGTTAAGAATGAGCAGTACTTC.

This clonotype was recorded a few times. At one boundary the junction diverges from the germline segment, which might be a read error. The chain couples TRBV27 to TRBJ2-1; 8 positions match TRBD1. CDR1 and CDR2 (germline): MNHEY, SMNVEV (reference sequence). CDR3 length: 12 amino acids. In nucleotides, the CDR3 is TGTGCCAGCAGTTCGCGGACAGGGAGGACCGTCTTC. It codes for CASSSRTGRTVF.

At least ten counts were recorded for this clonotype. The chain recombines TRBV7-2 with TRBJ1-2; TRBD1 might be the D (5 bases). The CDR3 has 16 amino acids. Germline assignment: CDR1 SGHTA and CDR2 FQGNSA. The V and J ends lost 5 bases and 4 bases respectively, with 20 bases between them. CDR3 nucleotide sequence: TGTGCCAGCAGCCTCACGGCCTTTGGGGCTAGCTATGGCTACACCTTC. It translates to CASSLTAFGASYGYTF.

Turning to this clonotype: This sequence may be a read error, since a much larger clone differs from it by one base. The rearrangement uses TRBV28 and TRBJ2-1, with a tentative D call TRBD2 (5 bases). The CDR3 has 15 amino acids. The germline gives CDR1 MDHEN, CDR2 SYDVKM. The CDR3 spells CASSPISSLRNEQLF. Here the CDR3 DNA reads TGTGCCAGCAGTCCCATCTCTAGCTTAAGGAATGAGCAGCTCTTC.

In its sample, this clonotype was seen many times. The rearrangement joins TRBV10-2 to TRBJ1-1; D is possibly TRBD1 (6 bases). This CDR3 contains 14 residues. With 1 base removed from V and 7 bases from J, the gap between germline ends came to 13 bases. CDR1 and CDR2 from the germline V gene are WSHSY and SAAADI. The CDR3 loop reads CASSELRGAGEAFF. The CDR3 nucleotides read TGCGCCAGCAGTGAGTTACGGGGGGCGGGTGAAGCTTTCTTT.

This clonotype has ten or more counts. The CDR3 spells CASSTWQVGLYEQYF. The CDR3 DNA follows: TGTGCCAGCAGTACGTGGCAGGTGGGATTATACGAGCAGTACTTC. The chain recombines TRBV12-3 or TRBV12-4 with TRBJ2-7; D is unresolved. The germline V and J ends were trimmed by 5 bases and 4 bases, with 18 bases remaining between them. The CDR3 consists of 15 residues.

There are many counts of this clonotype. V and J are TRBV10-3 and TRBJ1-1; a possible D gene is TRBD1 (6 bases). This CDR3 contains 15 residues. V lost 0 bases, J lost 4 bases, and 12 bases lay in between. From germline, CDR1 is ENHRY and CDR2 SYGVKD. As DNA, the CDR3 is TGTGCCATCAGTGAGTCGAAAGGGGGGCCCACTGAAGCTTTCTTT. As protein: CAISESKGGPTEAFF.